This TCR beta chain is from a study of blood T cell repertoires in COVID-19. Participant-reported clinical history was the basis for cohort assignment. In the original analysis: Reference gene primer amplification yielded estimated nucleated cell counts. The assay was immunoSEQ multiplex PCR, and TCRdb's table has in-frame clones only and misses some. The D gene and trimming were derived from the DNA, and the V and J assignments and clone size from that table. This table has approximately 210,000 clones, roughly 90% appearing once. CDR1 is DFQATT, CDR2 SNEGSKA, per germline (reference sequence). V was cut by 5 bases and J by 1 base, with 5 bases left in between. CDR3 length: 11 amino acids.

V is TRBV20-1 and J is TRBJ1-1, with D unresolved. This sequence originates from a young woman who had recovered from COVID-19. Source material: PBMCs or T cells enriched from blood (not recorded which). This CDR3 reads CSAFQNTEAFF. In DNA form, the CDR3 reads TGCAGTGCTTTTCAGAACACTGAAGCTTTCTTT.